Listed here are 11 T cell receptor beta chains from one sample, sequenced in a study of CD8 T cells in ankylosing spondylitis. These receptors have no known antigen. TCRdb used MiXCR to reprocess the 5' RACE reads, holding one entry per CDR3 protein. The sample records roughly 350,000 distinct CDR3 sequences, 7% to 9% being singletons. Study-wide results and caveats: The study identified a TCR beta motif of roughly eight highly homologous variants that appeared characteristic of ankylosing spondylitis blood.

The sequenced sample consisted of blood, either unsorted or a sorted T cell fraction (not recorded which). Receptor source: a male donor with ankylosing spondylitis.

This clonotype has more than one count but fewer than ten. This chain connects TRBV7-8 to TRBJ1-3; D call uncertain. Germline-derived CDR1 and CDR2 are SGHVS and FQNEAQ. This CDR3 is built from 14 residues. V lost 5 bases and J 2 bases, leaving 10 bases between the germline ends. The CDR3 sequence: CASSLGRAGNTIYF. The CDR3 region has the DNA TGTGCCAGCAGCCTTGGGCGGGCTGGAAACACCATATATTTT.

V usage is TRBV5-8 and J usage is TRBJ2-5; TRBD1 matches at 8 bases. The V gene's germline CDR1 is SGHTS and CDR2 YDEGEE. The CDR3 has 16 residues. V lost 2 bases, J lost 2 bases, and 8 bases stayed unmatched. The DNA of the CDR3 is TGTGCCAGCAGCTTAGACAGGGGCTTGGTTCAAGAGACCCAGTACTTC. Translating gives CASSLDRGLVQETQYF.

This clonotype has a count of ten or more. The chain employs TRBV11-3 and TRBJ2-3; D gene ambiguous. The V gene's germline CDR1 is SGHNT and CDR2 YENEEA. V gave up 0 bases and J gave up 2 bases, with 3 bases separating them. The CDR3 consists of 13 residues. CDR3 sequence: CASSLESTDTQYF. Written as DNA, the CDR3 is TGTGCCAGCAGCTTAGAGTCCACAGATACGCAGTATTTT.

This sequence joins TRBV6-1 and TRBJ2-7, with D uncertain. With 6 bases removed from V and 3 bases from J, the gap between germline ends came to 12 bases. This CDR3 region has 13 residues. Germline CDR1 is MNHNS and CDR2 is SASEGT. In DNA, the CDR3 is TGTGCCAGCAGGGACGCCGTCCTCTACGAGCAGTACTTC. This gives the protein CASRDAVLYEQYF.

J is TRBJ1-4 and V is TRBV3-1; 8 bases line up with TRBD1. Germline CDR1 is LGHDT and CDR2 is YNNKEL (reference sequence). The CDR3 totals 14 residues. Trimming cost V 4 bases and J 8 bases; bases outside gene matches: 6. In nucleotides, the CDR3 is TGTGCCAGCAGCCCTGACAGGGGTTTGGAAAAACTGTTTTTT. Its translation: CASSPDRGLEKLFF.

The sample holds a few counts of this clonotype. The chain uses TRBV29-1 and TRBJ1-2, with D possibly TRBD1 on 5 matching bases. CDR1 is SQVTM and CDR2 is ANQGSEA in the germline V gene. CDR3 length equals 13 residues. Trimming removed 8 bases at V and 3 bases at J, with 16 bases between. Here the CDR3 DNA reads TGCAGCTGTGGGGCCGGGGCCTACTATGGCTACACCTTC. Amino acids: CSCGAGAYYGYTF. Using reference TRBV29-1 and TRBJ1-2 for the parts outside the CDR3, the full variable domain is SAVISQKPSRDICQRGTSLTIQCQVDSQVTMMFWYRQQPGQSLTLIATANQGSEATYESGFVIDKFPISRPNLTFSTLTVSNMSPEDSSIYLCSCGAGAYYGYTFGSGTRLTVV.

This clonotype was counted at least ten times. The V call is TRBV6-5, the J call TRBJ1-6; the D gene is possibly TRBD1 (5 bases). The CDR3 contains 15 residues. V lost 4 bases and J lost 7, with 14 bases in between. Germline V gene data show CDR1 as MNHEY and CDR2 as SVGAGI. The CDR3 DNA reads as TGTGCCAGCAGTTCACCGGGGACGGGAAATTCACCCCTCCACTTT. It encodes CASSSPGTGNSPLHF.

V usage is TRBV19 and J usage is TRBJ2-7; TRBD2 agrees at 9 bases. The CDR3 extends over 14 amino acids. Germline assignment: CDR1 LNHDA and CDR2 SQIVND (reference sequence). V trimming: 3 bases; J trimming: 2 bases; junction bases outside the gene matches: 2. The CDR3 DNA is TGTGCCAGTAGTATGGCGGGAGGGCCCTACGAGCAGTACTTC. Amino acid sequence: CASSMAGGPYEQYF.

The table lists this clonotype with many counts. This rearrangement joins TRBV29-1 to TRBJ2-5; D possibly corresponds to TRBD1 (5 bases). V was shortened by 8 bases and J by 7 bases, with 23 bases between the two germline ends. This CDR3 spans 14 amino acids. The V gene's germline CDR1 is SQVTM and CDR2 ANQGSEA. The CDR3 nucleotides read TGCAGCACTGACGGGCGGCAGGGTTACGGGACCCAGTACTTC. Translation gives CSTDGRQGYGTQYF.

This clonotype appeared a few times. CDR3 bases: TGTGCCACCAGCAGAGAAAAGAACAGGGGGAGCGAGCAGTACTTC. As protein: CATSREKNRGSEQYF. The chain joins TRBV15 to TRBJ2-7; 8 bases are a match to TRBD1. From germline, CDR1 is LNHNV and CDR2 YYDKDF (reference sequence). The CDR3 totals 15 residues. V lost 0 bases, J lost 6 bases, and 7 bases stayed unmatched.

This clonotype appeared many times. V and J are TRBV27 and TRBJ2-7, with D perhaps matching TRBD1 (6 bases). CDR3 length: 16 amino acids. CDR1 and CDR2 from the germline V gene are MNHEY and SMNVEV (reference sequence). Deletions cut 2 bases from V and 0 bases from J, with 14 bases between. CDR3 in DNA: TGTGCCAGCAGTTTAGGGGGACACCCATCCTCCTACGAGCAGTACTTC. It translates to CASSLGGHPSSYEQYF.